Sequencing of this TCR beta chain was carried out in a study of monozygotic twins with inflammatory bowel disease. This CDR3 region has 17 residues. Germline-derived CDR1 and CDR2 are MNHGY and SVAAGI. Following a re-call of the 5' RACE reads, TCRdb has one entry per CDR3 protein and lacks DNA. This sample lists about 380,000 distinct CDR3 sequences; its ten largest clones have just over 2.5%. This chain links TRBV6-9 with TRBJ2-2; no DNA is available, so the TRBD1 call from TCRdb remains unchecked. Sample: blood. This receptor was identified in a human donor with ulcerative colitis or Crohn's disease, or a healthy co-twin of an affected twin (not recorded which). The CDR3 sequence is CASSSFGTKASTGELFF.